The rows below give T cell receptor beta chains drawn from one sample of a study of human T cells and chemical hapten exposure. TCRdb re-called the RACE reads with MiXCR, one entry per CDR3 protein. The sample shows some 180,000 distinct CDR3 sequences, 20% to 25% of them seen only once. Here the sequenced sample was whole blood, taken in connection with sensitization to the hapten diphenylcyclopropenone (DPC). These receptor sequences come from a woman in her forties or fifties with alopecia areata. Some clones in this sample may be carry-over from other donors' samples. Each CDR3 is given with its conserved first and last residue. Each record gives: clone size, D gene, J gene, CDR3 length, V gene, CDR3 protein, CDR3 DNA. A D gene is named only where the DNA matches it firmly. A row's size may be missing; if present it is once, few, many or a size class.

few TRBD1 TRBJ1-2 17 TRBV11-2 CASSPGGRGPMMSGYTF TGTGCCAGCAGCCCAGGTGGCAGGGGGCCTATGATGAGTGGCTACACCTTC
few TRBD2 TRBJ2-7 16 TRBV7-2 CASSPGVAGVHYEQYF TGTGCCAGCAGCCCAGGGGTAGCGGGAGTTCACTACGAGCAGTACTTC
once TRBD1 TRBJ1-1 15 TRBV4-2 CASSPQAGGATEAFF TGTGCCAGCAGCCCCCAGGCAGGGGGCGCGACTGAAGCTTTCTTT
many NA TRBJ2-1 13 TRBV2 CASSSSPYNEQFF TGTGCCAGCAGCTCCAGTCCCTACAATGAGCAGTTCTTC
NA TRBD1 TRBJ1-1 15 TRBV20-1 CSAQGDRGFNTEAFF TGCAGTGCTCAAGGAGACAGGGGATTTAATACTGAAGCTTTCTTT
NA TRBD1 TRBJ1-2 12 TRBV3-1 CASSQDGTGLTF TGTGCCAGCAGCCAAGATGGGACAGGGCTCACCTTC
NA NA TRBJ2-7 13 TRBV10-3 CAISPTLGYEQYF TGTGCCATCAGCCCTACTCTAGGCTACGAGCAGTACTTC
NA NA TRBJ1-6 13 TRBV2 CASSQFLNSPLHF TGTGCCAGCAGCCAGTTCCTGAATTCACCCCTCCACTTT
few TRBD2 TRBJ2-7 15 TRBV27 CASSPYSGSGIEQYF TGTGCCAGCAGTCCCTATAGCGGGAGCGGTATCGAGCAGTACTTC
few NA TRBJ1-1 14 TRBV2 CASSVNRELTEAFF TGTGCCAGCAGTGTGAACAGGGAACTCACTGAAGCTTTCTTT
medium-sized NA TRBJ2-3 13 TRBV28 CASSLMSADTQYF TGTGCCAGCAGTTTAATGAGCGCAGATACGCAGTATTTT
few TRBD1 TRBJ2-7 12 TRBV7-9 CASSKGQVEQYF TGTGCCAGCAGCAAGGGACAGGTCGAGCAGTACTTC
few NA TRBJ1-2 13 TRBV29-1 CSVAEGRNYGYTF TGCAGCGTTGCGGAGGGAAGAAACTATGGCTACACCTTC
NA NA TRBJ2-3 15 TRBV11-2 CASSSPTTGSDTQYF TGTGCCAGCAGCTCCCCTACTACAGGGTCAGATACGCAGTATTTT
NA NA TRBJ2-7 14 TRBV6-5 CASSTLKTFYEQYF TGTGCCAGCAGTACACTCAAAACCTTCTACGAGCAGTACTTC
NA TRBD1 TRBJ1-2 12 TRBV20-1 CSAPGQVYGYTF TGCAGTGCTCCGGGACAGGTTTATGGCTACACCTTC
few NA TRBJ1-4 13 TRBV5-5 CASSLVWGEKLFF TGTGCCAGCAGCTTGGTTTGGGGGGAAAAACTGTTTTTT
NA TRBD1 TRBJ1-2 13 TRBV20-1 CSASRDSNYGYTF TGCAGTGCGAGCCGGGACAGTAACTATGGCTACACCTTC
few TRBD2 TRBJ2-3 15 TRBV10-2 CASRGTSGYTDTQYF TGCGCCAGCAGAGGGACTAGCGGGTACACAGATACGCAGTATTTT
few TRBD1 TRBJ1-4 14 TRBV5-1 CASSLDRGAEKLFF TGCGCCAGCAGCTTGGACAGGGGTGCTGAAAAACTGTTTTTT
NA TRBD1 TRBJ2-5 14 TRBV7-8 CASTLTGGPETQYF TGTGCCAGTACCCTGACAGGGGGTCCCGAGACCCAGTACTTC
NA NA TRBJ2-7 14 TRBV10-3 CAIRGLVGSYEQYF TGTGCCATCAGGGGACTCGTCGGCTCCTACGAGCAGTACTTC
NA TRBD1 TRBJ2-1 15 TRBV10-2 CASRGQGEGNNEQFF TGCGCCAGCAGGGGACAGGGAGAGGGGAACAATGAGCAGTTCTTC
NA TRBD1 TRBJ1-5 14 TRBV6-6 CASTRDRYNQPQHF TGTGCCAGCACTCGGGACAGGTACAATCAGCCCCAGCATTTT
few NA TRBJ2-5 14 TRBV11-2 CASSSRGGWETQYF TGTGCCAGCAGCTCTAGAGGGGGGTGGGAGACCCAGTACTTC
few NA TRBJ1-1 14 TRBV6-2/TRBV6-3 CASSYVGGSTEAFF TGTGCCAGCAGTTACGTGGGGGGAAGCACTGAAGCTTTCTTT
NA NA TRBJ1-5 14 TRBV4-1 CASSRLYSNQPQHF TGCGCCAGCAGCCGATTATATAGCAATCAGCCCCAGCATTTT
many NA TRBJ1-2 12 TRBV20-1 CSASRGNYGYTF TGCAGTGCTAGCAGGGGTAACTATGGCTACACCTTC
few TRBD2 TRBJ2-2 15 TRBV20-1 CSALGTSGDTGELFF TGCAGTGCCTTAGGGACTAGCGGAGACACCGGGGAGCTGTTTTTT
NA TRBD1 TRBJ2-5 13 TRBV3-1 CASRSDRVETQYF TGTGCCAGCAGATCCGACAGGGTAGAGACCCAGTACTTC
few NA TRBJ2-5 16 TRBV5-1 CASSFSPRGSGETQYF TGCGCCAGCAGCTTTTCCCCCCGGGGATCCGGGGAGACCCAGTACTTC
NA NA TRBJ2-7 12 TRBV2 CASSDSGDEQYF TGTGCCAGCAGTGATTCGGGGGACGAGCAGTACTTC
few NA TRBJ1-2 11 TRBV6-5 CASKGIYGYTF TGTGCCAGCAAAGGGATCTATGGCTACACCTTC
NA TRBD1 TRBJ2-3 14 TRBV10-3 CAISDRTGRDTQYF TGTGCCATCAGTGATCGGACAGGGAGGGATACGCAGTATTTT
few TRBD1 TRBJ1-5 15 TRBV2 CASRAGQGIFQPQHF TGTGCCAGCAGGGCCGGACAGGGTATATTTCAGCCCCAGCATTTT